A selection of T cell receptor beta chains follows, all from one sample in a study of blood T cell repertoires in COVID-19. Generated by immunoSEQ multiplex PCR, the TCRdb table keeps only in-frame clones and is missing some. Altogether about 110,000 clones are present, 84% being singletons, with the ten largest covering around 14%. The sequencing sample was made of peripheral blood. All receptors derive from an older woman with acute or convalescent COVID-19. Each CDR3 is given with its conserved first and last residue. Fields, in order: V gene, J gene, CDR3 protein.

v_call: TRBV6-5
j_call: TRBJ2-7
cdr3_aa: CASRPSFGGSYEQYF

v_call: TRBV6-5
j_call: TRBJ2-1
cdr3_aa: CASRVSGRDNEQFF

v_call: TRBV6-2/TRBV6-3
j_call: TRBJ2-7
cdr3_aa: CASSLASGSAYEQYF

v_call: TRBV6-5
j_call: TRBJ1-2
cdr3_aa: CASSYRGIGYTF

v_call: TRBV5-1
j_call: TRBJ2-7
cdr3_aa: CASSLPGGAREQYF

v_call: TRBV29-1
j_call: TRBJ1-2
cdr3_aa: CSVGGGRGYGYTF

v_call: TRBV7-2
j_call: TRBJ2-7
cdr3_aa: CASSLAGAYEQYF

v_call: TRBV18
j_call: TRBJ2-1
cdr3_aa: CASSPYPSGEYEQFF

v_call: TRBV4-1
j_call: TRBJ1-4
cdr3_aa: CASRYNRAHTTNEKLFF

v_call: TRBV4-1
j_call: TRBJ1-1
cdr3_aa: CASSQSGPPSTEAFF

v_call: TRBV11-2
j_call: TRBJ2-3
cdr3_aa: CASSLGYTDTQYF

v_call: TRBV28
j_call: TRBJ2-7
cdr3_aa: CASSYGGYYEQYF

v_call: TRBV2
j_call: TRBJ2-3
cdr3_aa: CASSEAAGRFGDTQYF

v_call: TRBV27
j_call: TRBJ1-2
cdr3_aa: CASSPPSWTGAGGYTF

v_call: TRBV6-5
j_call: TRBJ1-2
cdr3_aa: CASSRGQTGYGYTF